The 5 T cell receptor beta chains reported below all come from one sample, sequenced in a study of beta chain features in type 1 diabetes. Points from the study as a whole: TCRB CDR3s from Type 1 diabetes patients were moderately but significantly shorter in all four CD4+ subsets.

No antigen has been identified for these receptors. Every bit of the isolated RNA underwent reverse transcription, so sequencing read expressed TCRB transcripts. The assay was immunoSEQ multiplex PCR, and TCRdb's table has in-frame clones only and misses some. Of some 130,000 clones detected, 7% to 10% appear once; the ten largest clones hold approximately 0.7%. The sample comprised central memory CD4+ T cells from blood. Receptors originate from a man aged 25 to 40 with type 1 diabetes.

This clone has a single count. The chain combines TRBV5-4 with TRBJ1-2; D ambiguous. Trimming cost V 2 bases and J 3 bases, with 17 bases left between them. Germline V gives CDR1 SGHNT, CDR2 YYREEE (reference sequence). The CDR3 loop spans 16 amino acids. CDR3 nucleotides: TGTGCCAGCAGCTTTTCCGGCAGCGCTAAGGACTATGGCTACACCTTC. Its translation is CASSFSGSAKDYGYTF.

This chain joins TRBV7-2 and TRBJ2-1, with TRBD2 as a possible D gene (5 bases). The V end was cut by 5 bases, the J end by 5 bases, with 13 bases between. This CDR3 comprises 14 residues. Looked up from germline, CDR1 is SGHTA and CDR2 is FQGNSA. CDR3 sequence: CASSQDQTNNEQFF. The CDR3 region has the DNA TGTGCCAGCAGCCAGGACCAGACTAACAATGAGCAGTTCTTC.

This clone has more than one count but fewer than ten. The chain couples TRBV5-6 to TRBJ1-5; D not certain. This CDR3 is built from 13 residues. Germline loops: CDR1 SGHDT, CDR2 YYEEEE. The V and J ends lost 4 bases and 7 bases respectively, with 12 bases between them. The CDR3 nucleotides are TGTGCCAGCAGCATATTGGCCGGGCAGCCCCAGCATTTT. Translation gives CASSILAGQPQHF.

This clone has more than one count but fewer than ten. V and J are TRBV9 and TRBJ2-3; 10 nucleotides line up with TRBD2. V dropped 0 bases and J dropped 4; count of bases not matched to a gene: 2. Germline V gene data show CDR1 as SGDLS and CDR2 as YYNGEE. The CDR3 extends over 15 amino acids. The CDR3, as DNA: TGTGCCAGCAGCGTAGCTCTAGCGGGGGCAGATACGCAGTATTTT. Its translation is CASSVALAGADTQYF.

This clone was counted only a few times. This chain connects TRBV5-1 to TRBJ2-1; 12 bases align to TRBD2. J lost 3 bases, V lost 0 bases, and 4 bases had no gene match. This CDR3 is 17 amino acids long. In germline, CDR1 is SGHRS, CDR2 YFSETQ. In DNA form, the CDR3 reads TGCGCCAGCAGCTTGGGGCTAGCGGGGGGGTACTACAATGAGCAGTTCTTC. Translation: CASSLGLAGGYYNEQFF. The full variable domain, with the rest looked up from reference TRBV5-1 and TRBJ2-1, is KAGVTQTPRYLIKTRGQQVTLSCSPISGHRSVSWYQQTPGQGLQFLFEYFSETQRNKGNFPGRFSGRQFSNSRSEMNVSTLELGDSALYLCASSLGLAGGYYNEQFFGPGTRLTVL.